This entry is about one T cell receptor beta chain. This record belongs to a study of blood T cell repertoires in COVID-19. Across the whole study: Sources were T cells, B-cell-depleted T cells, or PBMCs; the material itself was cDNA or gDNA.

Produced via immunoSEQ multiplex PCR; TCRdb's table is partial and in-frame only. The repertoire holds 250,000 to 300,000 clones, 85% to 90% seen once, with 6% to 8% in the top ten. CDR1 and CDR2 from the germline V gene are MNHEY and SMNVEV (reference sequence). The CDR3 totals 14 residues. V shed 3 bases and J shed 5 bases, with 11 bases lying between them. Specimen: peripheral blood. The chain combines TRBV27 with TRBJ2-1; D perhaps matches TRBD2 (5 bases). This sequence was found in a woman aged 45-65 years with COVID-19, enrolled during active disease. This chain's CDR3 is CASSFASSNNEQFF. CDR3 DNA sequence: TGTGCCAGCAGTTTTGCTAGCTCAAACAATGAGCAGTTCTTC.